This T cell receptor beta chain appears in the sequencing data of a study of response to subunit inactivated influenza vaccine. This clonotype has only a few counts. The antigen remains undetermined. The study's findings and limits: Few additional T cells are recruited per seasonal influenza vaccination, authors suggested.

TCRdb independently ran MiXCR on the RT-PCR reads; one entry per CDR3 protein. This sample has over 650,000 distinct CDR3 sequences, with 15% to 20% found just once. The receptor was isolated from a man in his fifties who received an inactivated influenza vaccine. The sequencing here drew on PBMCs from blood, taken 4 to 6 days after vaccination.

CDR3: CASRAGVNTEAFF. For the CDR3, the DNA is TGTGCCAGCAGGGCTGGAGTGAACACTGAAGCTTTCTTT. The V call is TRBV7-2, the J call TRBJ1-1; D ambiguous. Trimming took off 6 bases at V and 0 bases at J, with 8 bases between the two ends. Germline CDR1 reads SGHTA; CDR2 reads FQGNSA. CDR3 length: 13 residues. The complete variable domain, with remaining parts taken from reference TRBV7-2 and TRBJ1-1, reads GAGVSQSPSNKVTEKGKDVELRCDPISGHTALYWYRQSLGQGLEFLIYFQGNSAPDKSGLPSDRFSAERTGGSVSTLTIQRTQQEDSAVYLCASRAGVNTEAFFGQGTRLTVV.